Detailed here is one TCR beta chain. Its antigen remains unknown. This CDR3 contains 12 residues. The V end lost 4 bases, the J end lost 5 bases, and 8 bases lay between the germline ends. CDR1 and CDR2 (germline): SQVTM, ANQGSEA. Generated by immunoSEQ multiplex PCR, the TCRdb table keeps only in-frame clones and is missing some. The sample has fewer than 200,000 clones, around 94% seen once; the top ten hold 2% to 3%. This entry is derived from a study of T cell responses to AZD1222 COVID-19 vaccine. Across the whole study: Pooling was applied to second doses at about 4 or about 12 weeks. General study findings and limits: Among the donors, most were white British and more were female, and clonal diversity was possibly underestimated.

The input for sequencing was peripheral blood, taken on day 0 of AZD1222 vaccination. This clonotype was sampled from an adult in good health. V gene TRBV29-1 combines with J gene TRBJ1-4; unclear D gene. CDR3 residues: CSVVSVNEKLFF. DNA for the CDR3: TGCAGCGTTGTCTCAGTAAATGAAAAACTGTTTTTT. Full variable domain (remainder filled in from reference TRBV29-1 and TRBJ1-4): SAVISQKPSRDICQRGTSLTIQCQVDSQVTMMFWYRQQPGQSLTLIATANQGSEATYESGFVIDKFPISRPNLTFSTLTVSNMSPEDSSIYLCSVVSVNEKLFFGSGTQLSVL.